The TCR beta chain described here comes from a study of metastatic and nonmetastatic thyroid tumors. At the level of the study: For malignant and benign thyroid patients, tumor or nodule tissue and blood were the sources whose repertoires were compared. Study-wide points: When malignant thyroid tumors were compared with benign nodules, TCR beta diversity was reportedly significantly higher in the malignant tumors. This held in both blood and tumor samples.

Original data processing: Variation in CDR3 across clinicopathological groups served as the basis for constructing a distant-metastasis classifier in papillary thyroid cancer. MiXCR reprocessed the PCR reads for TCRdb. It is TCRdb's table, rather than the study itself, that gives the V and J calls and clone size. The sample shows approximately 9,500 clones, roughly 30% of them seen only once. Thyroid surgery was performed in patients who had received no treatment beforehand. This CDR3 has 14 residues. After removal of 3 bases from V and 3 bases from J, the junction contained 7 bases not matched to a gene. Germline values: CDR1 DFQATT, CDR2 SNEGSKA (reference sequence). By sample share, this clone is medium-sized. Its antigen is currently unknown.

Sequencing was performed on tumor tissue. The source of this sequence is a female donor with papillary thyroid cancer or a benign thyroid nodule (not recorded which). Some clones in this sample may be carry-over from other donors' samples. V and J are TRBV20-1 and TRBJ2-7, with 8 bases lining up with TRBD2. The CDR3 here is CSASVPLADYEQYF. The DNA for the CDR3 is TGCAGTGCTAGTGTCCCACTAGCGGACTACGAGCAGTACTTC.